The 8 T cell receptor beta chains listed next were all sequenced from one sample in a study of vaccination and CD4 T cells after COVID-19. As to time point: late sampling 161 to 241 days after vaccination in three convalescent patients. In TCRdb, the PCR reads were re-called with MiXCR into one record per CDR3 protein. This repertoire shows some 28,000 distinct CDR3 sequences, roughly 45% found once; its top ten account for less than 6%. The material was CD4+ T cells from blood, obtained about 7 months after SARS-CoV-2 vaccination. The receptors come from a human donor who had recovered from COVID-19.

The chain joins TRBV11-1 to TRBJ1-1; D is ambiguous. The germline V gene has CDR1 SGHAT and CDR2 FQDESV (reference sequence). This CDR3 has 16 amino acids. V dropped 1 base and J dropped 0 bases, with 12 bases sitting between them. This CDR3 is CASSLVSTDMNTEAFF. DNA for the CDR3: TGTGCCAGCAGCTTAGTGTCTACAGACATGAACACTGAAGCTTTCTTT.

The CDR3 reads CASTTGGSGAGELFF. CDR3 DNA: TGTGCCAGCACGACAGGGGGCTCTGGCGCCGGGGAGCTGTTTTTT. This chain uses TRBV6-1 with TRBJ2-2; 10 bases are shared with TRBD1. The CDR3 has 15 residues. Germline CDR1 is MNHNS and CDR2 is SASEGT. V shed 7 bases, J shed 6 bases, and the junction held 8 bases outside the gene matches.

The chain uses TRBV6-1 and TRBJ1-5, with D uncertain. CDR3 length: 16 amino acids. Germline V gene lookup returns CDR1 MNHNS and CDR2 SASEGT. V was shortened by 3 bases and J by 7 bases, with 19 bases between the two germline ends. DNA for the CDR3: TGTGCCAGCAGTGAGGAGAGGACGGGATTCGGGCAGCCCCAGCATTTT. It yields the protein CASSEERTGFGQPQHF.

The V call is TRBV20-1, the J call TRBJ1-1, with TRBD1 as a possible D gene (6 bases). Germline CDR1 DFQATT, CDR2 SNEGSKA (reference sequence). The ends were cut back, 2 bases at V and 5 bases at J, with 21 bases in the middle. The CDR3 runs 16 residues. The DNA of the CDR3 is TGCAGTGCTAGAAACAGGGAGGGGAGGGGACGGACTGAAGCTTTCTTT. It specifies CSARNREGRGRTEAFF.

DNA of the CDR3: TGTGCCACCTCTGCTAGATGGACCCAGTACTTC. Translation gives CATSARWTQYF. This chain connects TRBV24-1 to TRBJ2-5; D is unresolved. With 9 bases removed from V and 7 bases from J, the gap between germline ends came to 11 bases. Germline V gene sequence: CDR1 KGHDR, CDR2 SFDVKD. The CDR3 is made up of 11 amino acids.

This clonotype has just a few counts. The rearrangement uses TRBV6-2 or TRBV6-3 and TRBJ2-5; the D is unclear. Germline assignment: CDR1 MNHEY and CDR2 SVGEGT. This CDR3 region has 11 residues. Trimming removed 3 bases from V and 5 bases from J, with 4 bases in between. For the CDR3, the DNA is TGTGCCAGCAGTTATCCGGAGACCCAGTACTTC. Protein sequence: CASSYPETQYF.

J is TRBJ2-4 and V is TRBV20-1; D perhaps matches TRBD1 (7 bases). CDR1 and CDR2 from the germline V gene are DFQATT and SNEGSKA (reference sequence). This CDR3 is 16 amino acids long. V was cut by 5 bases and J by 3 bases, with 20 bases left in between. This CDR3 is CSARRGRRMHKNIQYF. In DNA, the CDR3 is TGCAGTGCTCGGAGGGGGCGCAGGATGCACAAAAACATTCAGTACTTC.

This clonotype was counted once. The junction shows a germline mismatch at one end, possibly a read error. The rearrangement joins TRBV11-3 to TRBJ1-1, with 7 bases aligning to TRBD1. Germline CDR1 reads SGHNT; CDR2 reads YENEEA. This CDR3 is 15 amino acids long. The CDR3 sequence is CASSLGGAGSEEAFF. For the CDR3, the DNA is TGCGCCAGCAGCTTAGGGGGCGCGGGATCAGAAGAAGCTTTCTTT.